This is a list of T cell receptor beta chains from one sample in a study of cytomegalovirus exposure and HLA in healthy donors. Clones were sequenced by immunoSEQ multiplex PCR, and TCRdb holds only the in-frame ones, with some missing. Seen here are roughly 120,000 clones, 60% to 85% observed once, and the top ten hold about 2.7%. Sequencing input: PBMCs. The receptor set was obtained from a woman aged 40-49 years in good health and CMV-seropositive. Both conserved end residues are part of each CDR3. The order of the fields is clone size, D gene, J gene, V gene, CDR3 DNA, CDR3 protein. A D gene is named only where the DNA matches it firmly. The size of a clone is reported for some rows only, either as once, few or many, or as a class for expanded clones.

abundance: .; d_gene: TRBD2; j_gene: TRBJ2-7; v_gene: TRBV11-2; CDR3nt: TGTGCCAGCAGCTTAGAAGGCGGGGGGGCCTACGAGCAGTACTTC; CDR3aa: CASSLEGGGAYEQYF
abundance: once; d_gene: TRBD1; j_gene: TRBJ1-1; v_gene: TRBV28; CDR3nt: TGTGCCAGCAGTTTACAGGGGGATAAGGACACTGAAGCTTTCTTT; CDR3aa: CASSLQGDKDTEAFF
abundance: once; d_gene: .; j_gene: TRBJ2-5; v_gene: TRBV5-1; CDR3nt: TGCGCCAGCAGCTTCGCTTCCCGGGAACAAGAGACCCAGTACTTC; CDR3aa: CASSFASREQETQYF
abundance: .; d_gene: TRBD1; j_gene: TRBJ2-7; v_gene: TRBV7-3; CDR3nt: TGTGCCAGCAGCGACGAAGGACAGGGTCTCTACGAGCAGTACTTC; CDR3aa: CASSDEGQGLYEQYF
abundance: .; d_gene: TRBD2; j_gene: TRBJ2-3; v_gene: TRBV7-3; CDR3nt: TGTGCCAGCAGCTCCTGGACTAGCGGGGTCACAGATACGCAGTATTTT; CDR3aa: CASSSWTSGVTDTQYF
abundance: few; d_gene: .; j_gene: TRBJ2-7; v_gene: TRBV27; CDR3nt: TGTGCCAGCAGTTTCGTTCCTACCTACGAGCAGTACTTC; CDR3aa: CASSFVPTYEQYF
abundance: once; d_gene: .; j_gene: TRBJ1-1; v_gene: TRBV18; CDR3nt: TGTGCCAGCTCACCACCCCCCTTGAACACTGAAGCTTTCTTT; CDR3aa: CASSPPPLNTEAFF
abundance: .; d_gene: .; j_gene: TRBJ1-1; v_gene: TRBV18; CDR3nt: TGTGCCAGCTCCCTCCTAACGACAGGATACACTGAAGCTTTCTTT; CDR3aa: CASSLLTTGYTEAFF
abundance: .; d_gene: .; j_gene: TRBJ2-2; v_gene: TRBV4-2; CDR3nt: TGTGCCAGCAGCCAAGAAAGAACCGGACACCAGAACACCGGGGAGCTGTTTTTT; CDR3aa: CASSQERTGHQNTGELFF
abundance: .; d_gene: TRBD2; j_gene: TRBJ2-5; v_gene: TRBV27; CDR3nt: TGTGCCAGCAGTCACCGACTAGCGGGGGTTAGGGAGACCCAGTACTTC; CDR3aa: CASSHRLAGVRETQYF
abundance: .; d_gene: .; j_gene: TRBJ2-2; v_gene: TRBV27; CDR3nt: TGTGCCAGCAGTTTAACCATTATCAGCGGGGAGCTGTTTTTT; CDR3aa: CASSLTIISGELFF
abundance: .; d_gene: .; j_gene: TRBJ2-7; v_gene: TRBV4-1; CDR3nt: TGCGCCAGCAGCCTCAGGGACGAGCAGTACTTC; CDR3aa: CASSLRDEQYF
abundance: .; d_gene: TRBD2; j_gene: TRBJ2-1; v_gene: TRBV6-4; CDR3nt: TGTGCCAGCAGCGATCTAGCGGGGGGGATAGCGGAGCAGTTCTTC; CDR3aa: CASSDLAGGIAEQFF
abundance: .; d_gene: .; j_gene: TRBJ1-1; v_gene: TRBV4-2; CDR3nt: TGTGCCAGCAGCCAAGCTCCGGACAGCGTCATGAACACTGAAGCTTTCTTT; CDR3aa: CASSQAPDSVMNTEAFF
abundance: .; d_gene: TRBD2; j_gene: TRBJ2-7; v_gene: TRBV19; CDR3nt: TGTGCCAGTACCACGTACAAAGCCGGGACTAGCGGGACCCAGGGCCTCTACGAGCAGTACTTC; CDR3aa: CASTTYKAGTSGTQGLYEQYF
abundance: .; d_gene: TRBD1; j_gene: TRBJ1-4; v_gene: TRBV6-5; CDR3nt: TGTGCCAGCAGAAAGGGGACAGGGGGTGAAAAACTGTTTTTT; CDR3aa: CASRKGTGGEKLFF
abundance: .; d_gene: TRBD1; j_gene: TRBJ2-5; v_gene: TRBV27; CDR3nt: TGTGCCAGCAGTTCTACAGGGGCTGGCGAAGAGACCCAGTACTTC; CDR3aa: CASSSTGAGEETQYF
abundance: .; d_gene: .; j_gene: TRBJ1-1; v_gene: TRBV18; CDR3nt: TGTGCCAGCTCACCAATATACAGGGTGAACACTGAAGCTTTCTTT; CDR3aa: CASSPIYRVNTEAFF
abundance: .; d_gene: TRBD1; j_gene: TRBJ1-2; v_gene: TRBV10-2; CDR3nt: TGCGCCAGCAGTGATTCGCCAACAGGGGCAGGTACCTACACCTTC; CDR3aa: CASSDSPTGAGTYTF
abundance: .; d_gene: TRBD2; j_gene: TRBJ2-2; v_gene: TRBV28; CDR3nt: TGTGCCAGCAGTTTATCGGGACTAGCGGGGAAGAACACCGGGGAGCTGTTTTTT; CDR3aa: CASSLSGLAGKNTGELFF
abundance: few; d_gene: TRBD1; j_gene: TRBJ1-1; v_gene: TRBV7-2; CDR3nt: TGTGCCAGCAGGGATCAACAGGGGGCGCGGACTGAAGCTTTCTTT; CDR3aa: CASRDQQGARTEAFF
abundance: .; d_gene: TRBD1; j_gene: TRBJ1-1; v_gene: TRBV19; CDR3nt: TGTGCCAGTAGTACAAACCGGGACAGGGGGCGCCGGGGTGAAGCTTTCTTT; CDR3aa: CASSTNRDRGRRGEAFF
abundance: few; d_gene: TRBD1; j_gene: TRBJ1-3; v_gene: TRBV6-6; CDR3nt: TGTGCCAGCAGAGGACAGGGGATCTCTGGAAACACCATATATTTT; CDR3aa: CASRGQGISGNTIYF
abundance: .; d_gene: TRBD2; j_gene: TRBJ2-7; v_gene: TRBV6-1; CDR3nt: TGTGCCAGCAGGACCAGCGGGAGGATGAACGAGCAGTACTTC; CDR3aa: CASRTSGRMNEQYF